This T cell receptor beta chain came from a study of vaccination and CD4 T cells after COVID-19. Study in general: Post-vaccine sampling followed dose two by a median about 70 days (range 14 to 241).

Findings and limits, study-wide: Only after vaccination were a median approximately 88% of convalescents' reactive clones seen. When vaccine-specific clones from convalescent patients were examined, 304 of 307 were spike mono-reactive.

The CDR3 totals 12 residues. Germline CDR1 SNHLY, CDR2 FYNNEI. Time point given: late sampling 161 to 241 days after vaccination in a few convalescent patients. TCRdb independently ran MiXCR on the PCR reads; one entry per CDR3 protein. The table has tens of thousands of distinct CDR3 sequences, about 50% seen once; the top ten hold about 5.6%. With regard to this clonotype: Its antigen is unidentified. The junction departs from germline at one end; a sequencing error may be responsible.

The sequence was collected from a human donor who had recovered from COVID-19. V is TRBV2 and J is TRBJ1-2; 9 nucleotides match TRBD1. The source material was CD4+ T cells from blood, sampled about 7 months after SARS-CoV-2 vaccination. The CDR3 bases are TGTGCCAGCAGTGCAGACCGGACAGGGGAGGCCTTC. Translating gives CASSADRTGEAF.